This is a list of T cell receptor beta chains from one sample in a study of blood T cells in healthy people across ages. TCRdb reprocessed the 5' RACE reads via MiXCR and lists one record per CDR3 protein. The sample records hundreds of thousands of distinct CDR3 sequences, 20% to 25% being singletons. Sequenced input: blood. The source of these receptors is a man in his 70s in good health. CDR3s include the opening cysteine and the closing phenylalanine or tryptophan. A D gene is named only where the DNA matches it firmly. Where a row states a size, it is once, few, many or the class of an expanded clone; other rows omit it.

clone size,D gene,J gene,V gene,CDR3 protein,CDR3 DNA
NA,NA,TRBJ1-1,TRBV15,CATSKDMNTEAFF,TGTGCCACCAGCAAGGACATGAACACTGAAGCTTTCTTT
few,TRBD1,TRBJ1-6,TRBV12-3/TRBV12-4,CASSPRTGDESPLHF,TGTGCCAGCAGTCCGAGGACAGGGGACGAATCACCCCTCCACTTT
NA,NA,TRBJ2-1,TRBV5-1,CASSLEVAGEQFF,TGCGCCAGCAGCTTGGAGGTAGCAGGTGAGCAGTTCTTC
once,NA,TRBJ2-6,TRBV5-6,CASKTWGTPFSGANVLTF,TGTGCCAGCAAAACTTGGGGTACCCCTTTCTCTGGGGCCAACGTCCTGACTTTC
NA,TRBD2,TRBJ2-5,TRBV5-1,CASSFTAGVYEETQYF,TGCGCCAGCAGCTTTACAGCGGGAGTTTATGAAGAGACCCAGTACTTC
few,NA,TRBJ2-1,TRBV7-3,CASSLDKIDEQFF,TGTGCCAGCAGCTTGGACAAAATCGATGAGCAGTTCTTC
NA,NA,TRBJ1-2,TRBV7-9,CASSFDTYGYTF,TGTGCCAGCAGCTTTGACACCTATGGCTACACCTTC
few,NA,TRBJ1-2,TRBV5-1,CASREGQANFYGYTF,TGCGCCAGCCGGGAGGGGCAGGCGAACTTCTATGGCTACACCTTC
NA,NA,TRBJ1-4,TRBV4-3,CASSQGIPGESIANEKLFF,TGCGCCAGCAGCCAAGGGATCCCGGGAGAGAGCATTGCTAATGAGAAACTGTTTTTT
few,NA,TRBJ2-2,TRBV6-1,CASSEGEGRITGELFF,TGTGCCAGCAGTGAAGGCGAGGGGAGGATAACCGGGGAGCTGTTTTTT
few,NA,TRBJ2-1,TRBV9,CASSVADRNEQFF,TGTGCCAGCAGCGTAGCTGACAGGAATGAGCAGTTCTTC
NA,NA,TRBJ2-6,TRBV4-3,CASSQDRGGANVLTF,TGCGCCAGCAGCCAAGACCGGGGGGGGGCCAACGTCCTGACTTTC
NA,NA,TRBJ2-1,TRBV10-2,CAVGGLVSYNEQFF,TGCGCAGTGGGGGGGCTCGTCTCCTACAATGAGCAGTTCTTC
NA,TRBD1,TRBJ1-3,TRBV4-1,CASSQGAGGQGWYTIYF,TGCGCCAGCAGCCAGGGGGCCGGGGGACAGGGTTGGTACACCATATATTTT
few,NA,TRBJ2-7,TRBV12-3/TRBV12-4,CASSLSRSYEQYF,TGTGCCAGCAGTTTAAGCAGATCCTACGAGCAGTACTTC
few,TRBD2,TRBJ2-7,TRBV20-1,CSATETSGRHEQYF,TGCAGTGCTACCGAGACTAGCGGGAGACACGAGCAGTACTTC
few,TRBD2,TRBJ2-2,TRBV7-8,CASSLARRGLAGDGGLFF,TGTGCCAGCAGCTTAGCGAGGAGGGGACTAGCGGGGGACGGGGGGCTGTTTTTT
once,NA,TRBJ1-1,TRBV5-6,CASSPDVGTEAFF,TGTGCCAGCAGCCCGGACGTAGGCACTGAAGCTTTCTTT